This TCR beta chain was captured in a study of neurological immune-mediated disorders. The study, taken as a whole, reports: According to phylogenetic grouping, one related-CDR3 cluster, a possible signature, contained the repertoires of 18 of 34 multiple sclerosis patients.

This clonotype was observed many times. Antigen unknown. V was pared by 4 bases and J by 6 bases, with 19 bases between. The CDR3 extends over 15 amino acids. Germline CDR1 SGHTA, CDR2 FQGNSA. Every sequencing run generated in excess of 170 million TCR-beta sequences. These sequences covered 15-18 subjects. TCRdb itself ran the 5' RACE reads through MiXCR, one entry per CDR3 protein. In the table there are 70,000 or so distinct CDR3 sequences, 2.5% to 3.5% of which are singletons. Sequencing was carried out using PBMCs. V gene TRBV7-2 combines with J gene TRBJ2-7; a possible D gene is TRBD1 (8 bases). The clonotype comes from a woman between 45 and 65 years old with multiple sclerosis. The CDR3 region is CASSSSGAGGSEQYV. The CDR3 region has the DNA TGTGCCAGCAGCTCCAGCGGGGCAGGGGGCTCCGAGCAGTACGTC.